One sample yielded the 17 T cell receptor beta chains listed below, sequenced in a study of human T cells and chemical hapten exposure. Each CDR3 protein is one row after TCRdb ran MiXCR on the RACE reads. The table has tens of thousands of distinct CDR3 sequences, approximately 8% seen once; the top ten hold under 2%. Specified time point: healthy volunteer bleed at 6 weeks. It was unfractionated whole blood from which total RNA was extracted. The specimen sequenced was whole blood. The receptors here all came from a male donor in good health. Some clones in this sample may be carry-over from other donors' samples.

This chain links TRBV6-6 with TRBJ1-2, with a possible D match to TRBD1 (6 bases). This CDR3 spans 12 amino acids. Trimming removed 7 bases at V and 4 bases at J, with 10 bases between. Germline V gene sequence: CDR1 MNHNY, CDR2 SVGAGI (reference sequence). The CDR3 nucleotides read TGTGCCAGCACAGGGGAGCGCTATGGCTACACCTTC. Translation: CASTGERYGYTF.

The chain links TRBV6-6 to TRBJ2-3; 9 bases align to TRBD1. With V trimmed by 7 bases and J by 4 bases, 15 bases remained unmatched. The CDR3 length is 17 residues. CDR1 is MNHNY and CDR2 is SVGAGI in the germline V gene (reference sequence). The CDR3 DNA sequence: TGTGCCAGCAACCCCTGGGTGGGGGACAGGGCATCAGATACGCAGTATTTT. Protein: CASNPWVGDRASDTQYF.

There are a few counts of this clonotype. V is TRBV20-1 and J is TRBJ1-5; D is undetermined. V lost 0 bases to trimming and J lost 8 bases, with 14 bases between them. The CDR3 sequence is 14 residues long. Germline assignment: CDR1 DFQATT and CDR2 SNEGSKA (reference sequence). CDR3 amino acids: CSARDPGNWEPQHF. As DNA, the CDR3 is TGCAGTGCTAGAGATCCGGGGAATTGGGAGCCCCAGCATTTT.

This clonotype was seen at least ten times. The chain combines TRBV18 with TRBJ1-1; 7 nucleotides align to TRBD1. The CDR3 contains 14 residues. The germline V gene has CDR1 KGHSH and CDR2 LQKENI. V shed 5 bases, J shed 0 bases, and the junction held 3 bases outside the gene matches. The CDR3: CASSVQGMNTEAFF. CDR3 in DNA: TGTGCCAGCTCAGTACAGGGGATGAACACTGAAGCTTTCTTT.

A few counts support this clonotype. The chain employs TRBV2 and TRBJ2-3; 11 nucleotides match TRBD1. Germline V lookup: CDR1 SNHLY, CDR2 FYNNEI. V lost 6 bases and J lost 0; bases outside the gene matches: 14. CDR3 length equals 19 residues. CDR3 DNA: TGTGCCAGCAGCGGGACAGGGGGGACTAGCCTACTTAGCACAGATACGCAGTATTTT. It translates to CASSGTGGTSLLSTDTQYF.

Ten or more counts support this clonotype. The chain combines TRBV24-1 with TRBJ2-1, with D possibly matching TRBD1 (5 bases). This CDR3 spans 16 amino acids. V was shortened by 2 bases and J by 0 bases, with 10 bases between the two germline ends. The germline gives CDR1 KGHDR, CDR2 SFDVKD. CDR3 DNA: TGTGCCACCAGTGATTCACAGGTTAGCTCCTACAATGAGCAGTTCTTC. This translates into CATSDSQVSSYNEQFF.

The table lists this clonotype with a few counts. The chain couples TRBV6-5 to TRBJ1-4; D gene uncertain. This CDR3 comprises 15 residues. The germline CDR1 and CDR2 sequences are MNHEY and SVGAGI. Trimming left V 5 bases short and J 7 bases short, with 17 bases between. The CDR3 loop reads CASSGSQVSGEKLFF. DNA for the CDR3: TGTGCCAGCAGTGGAAGCCAGGTTTCTGGTGAAAAACTGTTTTTT.

The chain joins TRBV7-2 to TRBJ1-2, with 7 bases lining up with TRBD1. The CDR3 is 16 amino acids. The ends lost 0 bases at V and 6 bases at J; junction bases unmatched: 10. CDR1 is SGHTA, CDR2 FQGNSA, per germline. The CDR3 sequence is CASSLATRAGGNGYTF. The CDR3, as DNA: TGTGCCAGCAGCTTAGCAACAAGGGCAGGGGGGAATGGCTACACCTTC.

This clonotype occurred many times. This chain links TRBV29-1 with TRBJ1-5; 10 nucleotides match TRBD1. From germline, CDR1 is SQVTM and CDR2 ANQGSEA. V lost 6 bases to trimming and J lost 5 bases; unmatched junction nucleotides: 4. The CDR3 is 13 residues long. CDR3 amino acids: CSVTDRGHQPQHF. The CDR3, as DNA: TGCAGCGTAACTGACAGGGGGCATCAGCCCCAGCATTTT.

The V and J genes are TRBV25-1 and TRBJ1-2; D call uncertain. Germline loops: CDR1 MGHDK, CDR2 SYGVNS. The V end lost 1 base, the J end lost 2 bases, and 11 bases lay between the germline ends. The CDR3 consists of 15 residues. CDR3 in amino acids: CASSEFGPGNYGYTF. The CDR3 DNA follows: TGTGCCAGCAGTGAATTTGGGCCGGGAAACTATGGCTACACCTTC.

This clonotype occurred many times. This chain uses TRBV18 with TRBJ1-1; tentatively, D is TRBD1 (5 bases). Trimming removed 0 bases from V and 0 bases from J, with 5 bases in between. Looked up from germline, CDR1 is KGHSH and CDR2 is LQKENI. This CDR3 has 14 amino acids. The CDR3 sequence is CASSPPGVNTEAFF. The CDR3 DNA reads as TGTGCCAGCTCACCACCAGGGGTGAACACTGAAGCTTTCTTT.

This chain joins TRBV7-9 and TRBJ1-6; weak D call: TRBD1 (5 bases). The CDR3 length is 17 residues. The V gene's germline CDR1 is SEHNR and CDR2 FQNEAQ (reference sequence). V shed 1 base and J shed 4 bases, with 14 bases lying between them. The CDR3 sequence is CASSLDGGQIYNSPLHF. For the CDR3, the DNA is TGTGCCAGCAGCTTAGACGGCGGACAAATATATAATTCACCCCTCCACTTT.

The chain is built from TRBV12-3 or TRBV12-4 and TRBJ2-2; tentative D call: TRBD1 (6 bases). The length of the CDR3 is 15 residues. V was shortened by 6 bases and J by 4 bases, with 15 bases between the two germline ends. DNA for the CDR3: TGTGCCAGCAGCCCTCAGGGGCTAGGCACCGGGGAGCTGTTTTTT. Translation gives CASSPQGLGTGELFF.

This clonotype was seen more than once but under ten times. The chain combines TRBV29-1 with TRBJ2-3; the match to TRBD2 covers 7 bases. Germline trimming cut 2 bases from V and 0 bases from J; bases unmatched to any gene: 5. The CDR3 covers 15 residues. Germline V lookup: CDR1 SQVTM, CDR2 ANQGSEA. In nucleotides, the CDR3 is TGCAGCGTTGAACGGGCGGGAGCTAGCACAGATACGCAGTATTTT. Protein product: CSVERAGASTDTQYF.

This clonotype was seen a few times. The J gene is TRBJ2-1, the V gene TRBV12-3 or TRBV12-4, with 15 bases that match TRBD2. Germline trimming cut 5 bases from V and 5 bases from J; bases unmatched to any gene: 7. The CDR3 sequence is 17 residues long. The CDR3 is CASSPGLAGGPHNEQFF. The DNA for the CDR3 is TGTGCCAGCAGTCCTGGACTAGCGGGAGGGCCCCACAATGAGCAGTTCTTC.

About this clonotype: This may be a read error, as it is one base from a much larger clone. The chain uses TRBV3-1 and TRBJ1-3; D call uncertain. The CDR3 sequence is 13 residues long. Trimming shortened V by 3 bases and J by 4 bases, and 7 bases separated the two germline ends. From germline, CDR1 is LGHDT and CDR2 YNNKEL (reference sequence). For the CDR3, the DNA is TGTGCCAGCAGCCAGGTATCGGGAAACACCATATATTTT. Protein product: CASSQVSGNTIYF.

The chain joins TRBV20-1 to TRBJ2-7; D is ambiguous. The CDR3 totals 13 residues. The V and J ends lost 0 bases and 6 bases respectively, with 12 bases between them. Germline V lookup: CDR1 DFQATT, CDR2 SNEGSKA (reference sequence). The CDR3 region has the DNA TGCAGTGCTAGAGATTTCCCACTCCCCGAGCAGTACTTC. Protein: CSARDFPLPEQYF.